These T cell receptor beta chains were read from a single sample in a study of blood T cells in healthy people across ages. TCRdb independently ran MiXCR on the 5' RACE reads; one entry per CDR3 protein. Counted here are about 650,000 distinct CDR3 sequences, around 32% occurring once; the ten biggest clones make up 15% to 19%. What was sequenced was blood. These receptor sequences come from an elderly woman in good health. CDR3s include the opening cysteine and the closing phenylalanine or tryptophan. Each record gives: clone size, D gene, V gene, J gene, CDR3 DNA, CDR3 protein. The D gene is left open where the match is weak. Clone size appears in some rows only: once, few, many, or a class for an expanded clone.

size: many; D: -; V: TRBV7-2; J: TRBJ2-2; DNA: TGTGCCAGCAGCCCGCGATGGGGGGATACCGGGGAGCTGTTTTTT; CDR3: CASSPRWGDTGELFF
size: many; D: TRBD1; V: TRBV24-1; J: TRBJ2-5; DNA: TGTGCCACCAGTGATGTAGGACAGGGGAGAGAGACCCAGTACTTC; CDR3: CATSDVGQGRETQYF
size: many; D: -; V: TRBV20-1; J: TRBJ1-4; DNA: TGCAGTGCTAGAGATAGGGTAGTAAGAGAAAAACTGTTTTTT; CDR3: CSARDRVVREKLFF
size: once; D: -; V: TRBV29-1; J: TRBJ1-4; DNA: TGCAGCGTTGAAGATCGTGGACGGGTAAACCAATTGTCTCCAAAACTGTTTTTT; CDR3: CSVEDRGRVNQLSPKLFF
size: many; D: TRBD1; V: TRBV5-1; J: TRBJ1-5; DNA: TGCGCCAGCAGCGAAGGACAGGGAGGGCAGCCCCAGCATTTT; CDR3: CASSEGQGGQPQHF
size: few; D: -; V: TRBV5-5; J: TRBJ1-2; DNA: TGTGCCAGCAGCCGGGACCTAGGGGGGTCCGGTTATGGCTACACCTTC; CDR3: CASSRDLGGSGYGYTF
size: -; D: -; V: TRBV20-1; J: TRBJ2-7; DNA: TGCAGTGCTCCTGTAAACTACGAGCAGTACTTC; CDR3: CSAPVNYEQYF
size: many; D: -; V: TRBV28; J: TRBJ2-5; DNA: TGTGCCAGCAGTCAGACGACAGTAGAAGAGACCCAGTACTTC; CDR3: CASSQTTVEETQYF
size: -; D: -; V: TRBV5-4; J: TRBJ2-3; DNA: TGTGCCAGCAGCTTGGACGGGGGCACGCAGTATTTT; CDR3: CASSLDGGTQYF
size: -; D: -; V: TRBV7-3; J: TRBJ2-2; DNA: TGTGCCAGCAGAGTAACTAGTGGCACGAGGGAGCTGTTTTTT; CDR3: CASRVTSGTRELFF
size: many; D: -; V: TRBV6-6; J: TRBJ2-7; DNA: TGTGCCAGCAGTTACAGGGGACCCCCTTACGAGCAGTACTTC; CDR3: CASSYRGPPYEQYF
size: many; D: TRBD2; V: TRBV5-6; J: TRBJ2-3; DNA: TGTGCCAGCAGCCTAGCGGGGGGCCTATACCTTGGGCAGTATTTT; CDR3: CASSLAGGLYLGQYF
size: many; D: -; V: TRBV20-1; J: TRBJ2-5; DNA: TGCAGTGCTACACTCGAAGAGACCCAGTACTTC; CDR3: CSATLEETQYF
size: -; D: -; V: TRBV3-1; J: TRBJ1-4; DNA: TGTGCCAGCAGATTCGGAACCGAAAAACTGTTTTTT; CDR3: CASRFGTEKLFF
size: -; D: TRBD1; V: TRBV27; J: TRBJ2-7; DNA: TGTGCCAGCAGAGGACAGGGGGCGCGGGAGCAGTACTTC; CDR3: CASRGQGAREQYF
size: few; D: -; V: TRBV20-1; J: TRBJ1-4; DNA: TGCAGTGCGGCAGACAGGATTGGTGAAAAACGGTTTTTT; CDR3: CSAADRIGEKRFF
size: many; D: -; V: TRBV11-2; J: TRBJ2-4; DNA: TGTGCCAGCAGCCCCACGGGTCGGGGCGCCAAAAACATTCAGTACTTC; CDR3: CASSPTGRGAKNIQYF
size: many; D: -; V: TRBV3-1; J: TRBJ2-7; DNA: TGTGCCAGCAGCCAAGATCCAGGCAGACTTTACGAGCAGTACTTC; CDR3: CASSQDPGRLYEQYF
size: many; D: TRBD1; V: TRBV9; J: TRBJ2-3; DNA: TGTGCCAGCAGCACCTCGCCGGGACAGGGGTCGGCAGATACGCAGTATTTT; CDR3: CASSTSPGQGSADTQYF
size: many; D: -; V: TRBV27; J: TRBJ1-6; DNA: TGTGCCAGCAGTTTAATGGCGGATTCACCCCTCCACTTT; CDR3: CASSLMADSPLHF
size: many; D: -; V: TRBV3-1; J: TRBJ2-1; DNA: TGTGCCAGCAGCCAAGATTCCCCACTGGGCGTAGGAGCCTACAATGAGCAGTTCTTC; CDR3: CASSQDSPLGVGAYNEQFF
size: -; D: TRBD1; V: TRBV12-3/TRBV12-4; J: TRBJ1-6; DNA: TGTGCCAGCAGGGCGGGGGGACAGGCCAATTCACCCCTCCACTTT; CDR3: CASRAGGQANSPLHF
size: -; D: -; V: TRBV28; J: TRBJ2-7; DNA: TGTGCCAGCAGCCTCGCAGGGGTGGAGCAGTACTTC; CDR3: CASSLAGVEQYF
size: many; D: -; V: TRBV7-2; J: TRBJ2-5; DNA: TGTGCCAGCGGCCTCGGGACGAGAATTCAAGAGACCCAGTACTTC; CDR3: CASGLGTRIQETQYF
size: -; D: -; V: TRBV24-1; J: TRBJ1-5; DNA: TGTGCCACCAGTGATTGGAAGAGCAATCAGCCCCAGCATTTT; CDR3: CATSDWKSNQPQHF
size: many; D: TRBD2; V: TRBV20-1; J: TRBJ2-5; DNA: TGCAGTGCTAGTTATCCCCGGGGGGGCCGAGAGACCCAGTACTTC; CDR3: CSASYPRGGRETQYF
size: -; D: TRBD1; V: TRBV14; J: TRBJ1-1; DNA: TGTGCCAGCAGCCAAGGATCAGGGGGCGAAGAAGCTTTCTTT; CDR3: CASSQGSGGEEAFF
size: -; D: TRBD2; V: TRBV20-1; J: TRBJ2-1; DNA: TGCAGTGCTAGAGGCCGAGACGGGGGGGGAAGTTTCGATGAGCAGTTCTTC; CDR3: CSARGRDGGGSFDEQFF
size: -; D: -; V: TRBV9; J: TRBJ1-1; DNA: TGTGCCTGCAGTGGGGGTCGGGACATGAACACTGAAGCTTTCTTT; CDR3: CACSGGRDMNTEAFF
size: many; D: -; V: TRBV4-1; J: TRBJ2-5; DNA: TGCGCCAGCAGCCAAGATGGGGGGAGGGAGACCCAGTACTTC; CDR3: CASSQDGGRETQYF
size: few; D: -; V: TRBV5-6; J: TRBJ2-5; DNA: TGTGCCAGCAGCTCCGGACTAAAAGAGACCCAGTACTTC; CDR3: CASSSGLKETQYF
size: -; D: -; V: TRBV7-2; J: TRBJ2-5; DNA: TGTGCCAGCAGTCTGACGGTTGGGGAGACCCAGTACTTC; CDR3: CASSLTVGETQYF
size: many; D: TRBD1; V: TRBV20-1; J: TRBJ2-4; DNA: TGCAGTGCCGACCGACAGGGCCAGGCCAAAAACATTCAGTACTTC; CDR3: CSADRQGQAKNIQYF
size: many; D: TRBD2; V: TRBV9; J: TRBJ2-1; DNA: TGTGCCAGCAGCGCTAGCGGGGGGCTACACAATGAGCAGTTCTTC; CDR3: CASSASGGLHNEQFF
size: -; D: -; V: TRBV3-1; J: TRBJ1-2; DNA: TGTGCCAGCAGCCAAGATCTTGTCGAGACAGCCTGTGGCTACACCTTC; CDR3: CASSQDLVETACGYTF
size: -; D: TRBD2; V: TRBV20-1; J: TRBJ2-7; DNA: TGCAGTGCTAGAGTCCCTAGCGGGATCGAGCAGTACTTC; CDR3: CSARVPSGIEQYF
size: many; D: TRBD1; V: TRBV30; J: TRBJ2-7; DNA: TGTGCCTGGAGTCCTGGGACAGGGACCTACGAGCAGTACTTC; CDR3: CAWSPGTGTYEQYF
size: many; D: TRBD1; V: TRBV12-3/TRBV12-4; J: TRBJ1-5; DNA: TGTGCCAGCAGACTAGGGGGCTACAATCAGCCCCAGCATTTT; CDR3: CASRLGGYNQPQHF
size: -; D: -; V: TRBV6-1; J: TRBJ2-2; DNA: TGTGCCAGCAGAGATCCACCGAACACCGGGGAGCTGTTTTTT; CDR3: CASRDPPNTGELFF